These 29 T cell receptor beta chains were all obtained from the same sample, sequenced in a study of blood T cell repertoires in COVID-19. Data came from immunoSEQ multiplex PCR; TCRdb stores just in-frame clones and leaves some out. The sample lists fewer than 350,000 clones; around 85% were seen once. What was sequenced was peripheral blood. The receptors come from a woman aged 25 to 39 who had recovered from COVID-19.

The chain recombines TRBV28 with TRBJ2-7; 9 nucleotides match TRBD2. CDR3 size: 15 residues. Germline V CDR1 and CDR2: MDHEN, SYDVKM. Trimming removed 2 bases from V and 7 bases from J; junction bases left unmatched: 9. CDR3 DNA sequence: TGTGCCAGCAGTTTAGGTGGAGCGGGAGGCAAAGAGCAGTACTTC. It yields the protein CASSLGGAGGKEQYF.

The chain links TRBV14 to TRBJ2-5; D may be TRBD2 (6 bases). Trimming removed 5 bases from V and 0 bases from J, with 13 bases in between. CDR1 is SGHDN, CDR2 FVKESK, per germline. The CDR3 extends over 15 amino acids. The CDR3 here is CASSTRLGHQETQYF. The CDR3 nucleotides are TGTGCCAGCAGCACCCGACTAGGCCACCAAGAGACCCAGTACTTC.

V gene TRBV6-1 combines with J gene TRBJ1-5; 7 nucleotides align to TRBD1. There are 15 residues in the CDR3. Germline loops: CDR1 MNHNS, CDR2 SASEGT. The V gene end was trimmed by 0 bases and the J gene end by 5 bases; junction bases not matched to a gene: 4. The CDR3 DNA follows: TGTGCCAGCAGTGAAGCGACGGGACAGTATCAGCCCCAGCATTTT. It specifies CASSEATGQYQPQHF.

The J gene is TRBJ1-3, the V gene TRBV28, with D perhaps matching TRBD1 (5 bases). The CDR3 contains 14 residues. Germline CDR1 MDHEN, CDR2 SYDVKM. V was clipped by 7 bases and J by 0 bases, with 10 bases between them. The CDR3: CASNGGASGNTIYF. DNA of the CDR3: TGTGCCAGCAACGGGGGAGCCTCTGGAAACACCATATATTTT.

The rearrangement uses TRBV2 and TRBJ2-1, with 10 positions matching TRBD1. The CDR3 runs to 13 residues. Trimming took 9 bases from V and 5 from J; bases not matched to a gene: 4. CDR1 and CDR2 (germline): SNHLY, FYNNEI. This CDR3 is CARGQGLNNEQFF. CDR3 coding DNA: TGTGCCAGGGGACAGGGGTTGAACAATGAGCAGTTCTTC.

This clone was counted once. The V call is TRBV10-3, the J call TRBJ2-2, with 7 bases aligning to TRBD2. Germline V gives CDR1 ENHRY, CDR2 SYGVKD. There are 13 residues in the CDR3. J lost 2 bases, V lost 8 bases, and 2 bases had no gene match. CDR3 sequence (DNA): TGTGCCATCGGGGGGGGAAACACCGGGGAGCTGTTTTTT. Protein product: CAIGGGNTGELFF.

The V and J genes are TRBV7-9 and TRBJ1-1; 10 nucleotides match TRBD1. Germline trimming cut 6 bases from V and 4 bases from J; bases unmatched to any gene: 2. Per germline, CDR1 SEHNR and CDR2 FQNEAQ (reference sequence). The CDR3 is 13 residues long. CDR3 DNA sequence: TGTGCCAGCAGTTGGACAGGGGGCACTGAAGCTTTCTTT. As protein: CASSWTGGTEAFF.

V and J are TRBV11-2 and TRBJ2-1; a possible D gene is TRBD1 (6 bases). There are 18 residues in the CDR3. Germline V gives CDR1 SGHAT, CDR2 FQNNGV. V lost 0 bases to trimming and J lost 3 bases, with 18 bases between them. The CDR3 bases are TGTGCCAGCAGCTTAGATCTAAGGCAGGGGAGAGACTACAATGAGCAGTTCTTC. Translated: CASSLDLRQGRDYNEQFF.

The CDR3 here is CASRARGGNSPLHF. In nucleotides, the CDR3 is TGTGCCTCCCGAGCCCGGGGGGGGAATTCACCCCTCCACTTT. The chain has TRBV2 and TRBJ1-6; weak D call: TRBD1 (5 bases). The CDR3 spans 14 residues. Germline loops: CDR1 SNHLY, CDR2 FYNNEI. The V gene lost 11 bases and the J gene lost 7 bases, with 18 bases spanning the gap.

This clone occurred once. The rearrangement uses TRBV28 and TRBJ2-3; 9 nucleotides line up with TRBD1. Trimming cost V 2 bases and J 4 bases; bases outside gene matches: 4. Germline V gives CDR1 MDHEN, CDR2 SYDVKM. CDR3 length: 15 residues. CDR3: CASSLGTGRSDTQYF. The CDR3, as DNA: TGTGCCAGCAGTTTAGGGACAGGGAGATCAGATACGCAGTATTTT. Drawing the rest from reference TRBV28 and TRBJ2-3, the complete variable domain is DVKVTQSSRYLVKRTGEKVFLECVQDMDHENMFWYRQDPGLGLRLIYFSYDVKMKEKGDIPEGYSVSREKKERFSLILESASTNQTSMYLCASSLGTGRSDTQYFGPGTRLTVL.

This clone has more than one count but fewer than ten. The V call is TRBV12-3 or TRBV12-4, the J call TRBJ2-5; 9 bases line up with TRBD2. The junction had 3 bases not matched to a gene; V was cut back by 5 bases and J by 5 bases. The CDR3 has 13 residues. The CDR3, as DNA: TGTGCCAGCAGTGCAAGCGGGGGGGAGACCCAGTACTTC. Translation gives CASSASGGETQYF.

The V call is TRBV4-1, the J call TRBJ2-1, with TRBD1 as a possible D gene (6 bases). Per germline, CDR1 MGHRA and CDR2 YSYEKL. V was trimmed by 3 bases and J by 4 bases, leaving 10 bases between them. The CDR3 has 14 residues. This CDR3 reads CASSQPDRYNEQFF. The CDR3, as DNA: TGCGCCAGCAGCCAGCCCGACAGGTACAATGAGCAGTTCTTC.

The V call is TRBV27, the J call TRBJ2-3; tentative D call: TRBD1 (6 bases). Per germline, CDR1 MNHEY and CDR2 SMNVEV (reference sequence). The V end lost 7 bases, the J end lost 5 bases, and 19 bases lay between the germline ends. CDR3 length equals 15 residues. CDR3 in amino acids: CASTSIMGAGDTQYF. CDR3 nucleotide sequence: TGTGCCAGCACCTCGATAATGGGGGCTGGAGATACGCAGTATTTT.

This clone was picked up one time. The chain recombines TRBV11-3 with TRBJ1-6; D is unresolved. The ends were cut back, 5 bases at V and 7 bases at J, with 9 bases in the middle. CDR3 length: 13 amino acids. Germline CDR1 is SGHNT and CDR2 is YENEEA. The CDR3 region has the DNA TGTGCCAGCAGCCCAGACGGGAATTCACCCCTCCACTTT. Translating gives CASSPDGNSPLHF. Filled out from reference TRBV11-3 and TRBJ1-6, the complete variable domain reads EAGVVQSPRYKIIEKKQPVAFWCNPISGHNTLYWYLQNLGQGPELLIRYENEEAVDDSQLPKDRFSAERLKGVDSTLKIQPAELGDSAVYLCASSPDGNSPLHFGNGTRLTVT.

This clone has more than one count but fewer than ten. The DNA of the CDR3 is TGTGCCAGCAGTGAATTGGGACTAGCCGGGGAGCTGTTTTTT. Amino acids: CASSELGLAGELFF. The chain carries TRBV2 and TRBJ2-2; 8 positions agree with TRBD2. CDR1 is SNHLY, CDR2 FYNNEI, per germline. This CDR3 comprises 14 residues. The V segment lost 2 bases and the J segment 6 bases; nucleotides outside the gene matches: 2.

The V and J genes are TRBV5-4 and TRBJ2-1; 10 bases are a match to TRBD2. The CDR3 length is 16 residues. V shed 4 bases, J shed 0 bases, and the junction held 4 bases outside the gene matches. Germline V gives CDR1 SGHNT, CDR2 YYREEE (reference sequence). This CDR3 is CASSKRGGFSYNEQFF. For the CDR3, the DNA is TGTGCCAGCAGCAAGCGGGGGGGATTCTCCTACAATGAGCAGTTCTTC.

The V call is TRBV19, the J call TRBJ1-2; D ambiguous. This CDR3 contains 11 residues. The V end was cut by 6 bases, the J end by 3 bases, with 5 bases between. Germline CDR1 and CDR2: LNHDA and SQIVND (reference sequence). Written as DNA, the CDR3 is TGTGCCAGTAGGAGCGACTATGGCTACACCTTC. Protein: CASRSDYGYTF.

The J gene is TRBJ2-3, the V gene TRBV5-1, with 7 bases fitting TRBD2. The trim removed 0 bases at V and 5 bases at J, leaving 6 bases unmatched. The CDR3 length is 15 residues. Per the germline V gene, CDR1 is SGHRS and CDR2 is YFSETQ. The CDR3 reads CASSLAAGLEDTQYF. The CDR3 coding sequence is TGCGCCAGCAGCTTGGCAGCGGGGTTGGAAGATACGCAGTATTTT. The variable domain in full, with the rest retrieved from reference TRBV5-1 and TRBJ2-3, is KAGVTQTPRYLIKTRGQQVTLSCSPISGHRSVSWYQQTPGQGLQFLFEYFSETQRNKGNFPGRFSGRQFSNSRSEMNVSTLELGDSALYLCASSLAAGLEDTQYFGPGTRLTVL.

The gene calls are TRBV24-1 and TRBJ2-7, with TRBD1 as a possible D gene (5 bases). This CDR3 has 12 amino acids. Trimming left V 10 bases short and J 5 bases short, with 14 bases between. CDR1 is KGHDR and CDR2 is SFDVKD in the germline V gene. CDR3 residues: CATGDKRNEQYF. CDR3 DNA sequence: TGTGCCACAGGGGATAAACGGAACGAGCAGTACTTC.

This chain uses TRBV14 with TRBJ1-2; D unresolved. V lost 2 bases to trimming and J lost 0 bases, with 4 bases between them. Germline V gene sequence: CDR1 SGHDN, CDR2 FVKESK. The CDR3 runs 13 residues. The CDR3: CASSQQANYGYTF. DNA for the CDR3: TGTGCCAGCAGCCAACAGGCTAACTATGGCTACACCTTC.

The chain links TRBV7-9 to TRBJ1-1; no firm D call. This CDR3 comprises 14 residues. From germline, CDR1 is SEHNR and CDR2 FQNEAQ (reference sequence). V was clipped by 5 bases and J by 3 bases, with 13 bases between them. The CDR3 sequence: CASSPNTVHTEAFF. CDR3 nucleotides: TGTGCCAGCAGCCCTAATACCGTCCACACTGAAGCTTTCTTT.

The chain has TRBV3-1 (or the pseudogene TRBV3-2) and TRBJ2-2; D not certain. Germline V CDR1 and CDR2: LGHDT, YNNKEL (reference sequence). This CDR3 region has 16 residues. V lost 5 bases to trimming and J lost 5 bases, with 18 bases between them. Here the CDR3 DNA reads TGTGCCAGCAGCGAACCCTCCTTTGTCGCGACCGGGGAGCTGTTTTTT. The encoded protein is CASSEPSFVATGELFF.

V gene TRBV4-1 combines with J gene TRBJ2-7, with 10 bases identical to TRBD1. The germline V gene has CDR1 MGHRA and CDR2 YSYEKL. J lost 0 bases, V lost 6 bases, and 5 bases had no gene match. This CDR3 is 15 amino acids long. The CDR3, as DNA: TGCGCCAGCAGTCTGGGACAGGGGATCTCCTACGAGCAGTACTTC. This codes for CASSLGQGISYEQYF.

The rearrangement uses TRBV7-6 and TRBJ2-7; the match to TRBD1 covers 8 bases. With 5 bases clipped from V and 5 bases from J, the junction kept 8 bases outside the gene matches. CDR1 is SGHVS and CDR2 is FNYEAQ in the germline V gene. This CDR3 comprises 14 residues. CDR3 region: CASSPSGGWDEQYF. CDR3 nucleotides: TGTGCCAGCAGCCCGTCAGGGGGCTGGGACGAGCAGTACTTC.

The chain carries TRBV24-1 and TRBJ2-7, with no clear D. Between the trimmed V and J ends, which lost 3 bases and 4 bases, there was a span of 9 bases. The CDR3 sequence is 13 residues long. In germline, CDR1 is KGHDR, CDR2 SFDVKD. CDR3 sequence: CATSDPSEYEQYF. The CDR3 DNA is TGTGCCACCAGTGATCCCAGCGAGTACGAGCAGTACTTC.

The gene calls are TRBV24-1 and TRBJ2-1, with 7 bases lining up with TRBD2. Per the germline V gene, CDR1 is KGHDR and CDR2 is SFDVKD. The CDR3 contains 15 residues. The junction had 8 bases not matched to a gene; V was cut back by 3 bases and J by 7 bases. CDR3 coding DNA: TGTGCCACCAGTGATCACCGGGACGGGGGGAATGAGCAGTTCTTC. It translates to CATSDHRDGGNEQFF.

This chain links TRBV30 with TRBJ1-5; D possibly corresponds to TRBD1 (5 bases). The length of the CDR3 is 16 residues. V gave up 2 bases and J gave up 2 bases, with 16 bases separating them. The germline CDR1 and CDR2 sequences are GTSNPN and SVGIG (reference sequence). The CDR3 DNA reads TGTGCCTGGAGTCCCCAAGAAAGGGGCGGCAATCAGCCCCAGCATTTT. The encoded protein is CAWSPQERGGNQPQHF.

This clone was counted a single time. This sequence joins TRBV27 and TRBJ1-1; D call uncertain. The CDR3 consists of 14 residues. Trimming took off 7 bases at V and 1 base at J, with 13 bases between the two ends. The germline CDR1 and CDR2 sequences are MNHEY and SMNVEV (reference sequence). CDR3 region: CASKYGVKNTEAFF. The CDR3 DNA sequence: TGTGCCAGCAAATACGGGGTAAAGAACACTGAAGCTTTCTTT.

This sequence joins TRBV27 and TRBJ1-2, with a possible D match to TRBD1 (6 bases). V dropped 5 bases and J dropped 8 bases, with 15 bases sitting between them. The CDR3 is made up of 13 amino acids. CDR1 is MNHEY and CDR2 is SMNVEV in the germline V gene (reference sequence). CDR3 region: CASSANAGDGYTF. The CDR3 nucleotides read TGTGCCAGCAGTGCAAACGCAGGGGACGGCTACACCTTC.